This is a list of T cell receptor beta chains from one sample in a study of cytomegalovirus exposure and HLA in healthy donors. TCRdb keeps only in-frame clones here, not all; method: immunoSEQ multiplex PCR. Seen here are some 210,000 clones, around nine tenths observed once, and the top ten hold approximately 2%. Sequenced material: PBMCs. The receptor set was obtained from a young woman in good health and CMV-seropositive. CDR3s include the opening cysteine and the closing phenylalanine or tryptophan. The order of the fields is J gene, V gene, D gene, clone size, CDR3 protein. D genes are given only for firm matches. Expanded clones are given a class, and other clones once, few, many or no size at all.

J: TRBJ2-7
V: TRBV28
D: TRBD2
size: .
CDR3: CASSLSPSGAYEQYF

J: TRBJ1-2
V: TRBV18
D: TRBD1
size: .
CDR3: CASSPRTGNGYGYTF

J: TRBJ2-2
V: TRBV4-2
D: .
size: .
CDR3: CASSQEEGQSTGELFF

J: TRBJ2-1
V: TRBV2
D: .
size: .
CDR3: CASRKHVHSYNEQFF

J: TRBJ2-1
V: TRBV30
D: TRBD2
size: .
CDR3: CAWSVLPSGSYNEQFF

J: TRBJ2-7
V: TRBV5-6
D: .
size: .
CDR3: CASSPRGLYEQYF

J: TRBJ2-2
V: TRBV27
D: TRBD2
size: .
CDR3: CASSTSAGELFF

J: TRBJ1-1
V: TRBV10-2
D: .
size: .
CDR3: CASSIGGGAEAFF

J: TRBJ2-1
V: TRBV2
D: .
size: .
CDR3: CASSPGVRTLSYNEQFF

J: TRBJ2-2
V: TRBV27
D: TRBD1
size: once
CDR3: CASSLKFHRTGDVRTGELFF

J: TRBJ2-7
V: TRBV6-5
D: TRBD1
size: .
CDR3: CASRYRGSYEQYF

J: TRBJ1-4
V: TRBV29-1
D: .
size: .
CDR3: CSVEAGRANEKLFF

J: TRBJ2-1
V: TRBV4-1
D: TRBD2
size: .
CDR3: CASSQESSGRGREQFF

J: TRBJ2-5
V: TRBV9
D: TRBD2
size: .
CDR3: CASSVSGGLAEETQYF

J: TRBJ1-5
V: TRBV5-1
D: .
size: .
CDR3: CASSSSGAIHQPQHF

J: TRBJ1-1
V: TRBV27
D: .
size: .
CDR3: CASSSVNTEAFF